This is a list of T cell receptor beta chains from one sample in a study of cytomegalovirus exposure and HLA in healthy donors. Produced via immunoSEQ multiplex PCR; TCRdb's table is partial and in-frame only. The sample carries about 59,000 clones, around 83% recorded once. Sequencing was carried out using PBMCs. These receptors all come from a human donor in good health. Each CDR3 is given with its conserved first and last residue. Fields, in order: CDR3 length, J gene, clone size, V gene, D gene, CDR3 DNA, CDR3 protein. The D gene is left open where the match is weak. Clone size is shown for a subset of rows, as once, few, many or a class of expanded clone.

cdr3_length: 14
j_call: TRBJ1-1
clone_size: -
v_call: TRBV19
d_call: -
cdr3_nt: TGTGCCAATGAACCGGGACACGGAGCAGGTGAAGCTTTCTTT
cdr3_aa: CANEPGHGAGEAFF

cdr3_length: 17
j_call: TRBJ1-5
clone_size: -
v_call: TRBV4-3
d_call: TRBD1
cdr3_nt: TGCGCCAGCAGCGCAAGCCCGGGACAGGGGTTCGATCAGCCCCAGCATTTT
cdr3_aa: CASSASPGQGFDQPQHF

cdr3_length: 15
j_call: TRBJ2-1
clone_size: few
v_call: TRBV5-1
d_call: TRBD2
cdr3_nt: TGCGCCAGCAGCTGGCTAGCGGGACGCTACAATGAGCAGTTCTTC
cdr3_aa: CASSWLAGRYNEQFF

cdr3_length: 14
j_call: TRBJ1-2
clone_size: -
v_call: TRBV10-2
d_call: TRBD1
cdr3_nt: TGCGCCAGCAGTGGAGGGGGCTTGGGCTATGGCTACACCTTC
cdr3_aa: CASSGGGLGYGYTF

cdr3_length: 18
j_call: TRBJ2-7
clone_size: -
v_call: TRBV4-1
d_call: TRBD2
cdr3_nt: TGCGCCAGCAGCCATGACCCCCGGGGGGGGAGAAGGACCTACGAGCAGTACTTC
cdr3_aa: CASSHDPRGGRRTYEQYF

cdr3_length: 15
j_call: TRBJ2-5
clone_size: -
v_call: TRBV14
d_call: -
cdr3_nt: TGTGCCAGCAGCCAAACTAACTACCGAGTGGGGACCCAGTACTTC
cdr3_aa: CASSQTNYRVGTQYF

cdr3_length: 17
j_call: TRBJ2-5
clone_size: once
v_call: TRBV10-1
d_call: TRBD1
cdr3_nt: TGCGCCAGCAGTACTAACACCGGGACAGGAGAAGAAGAGACCCAGTACTTC
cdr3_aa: CASSTNTGTGEEETQYF

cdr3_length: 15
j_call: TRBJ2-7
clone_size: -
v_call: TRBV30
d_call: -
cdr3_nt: TGTGCCTGGAGTCCCCGAACCCCAGGTAGTTACGAGCAGTACTTC
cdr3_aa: CAWSPRTPGSYEQYF

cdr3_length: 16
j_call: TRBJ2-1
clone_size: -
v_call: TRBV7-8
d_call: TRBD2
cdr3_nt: TGTGCCAGCAGCTTGGGGGGGGAAACGGGGTACAATGAGCAGTTCTTC
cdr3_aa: CASSLGGETGYNEQFF

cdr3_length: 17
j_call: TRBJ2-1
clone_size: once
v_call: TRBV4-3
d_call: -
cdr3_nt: TGCGCCAGCAGCCAAACGAGGGCAGGCAGCTCCTACAATGAGCAGTTCTTC
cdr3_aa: CASSQTRAGSSYNEQFF

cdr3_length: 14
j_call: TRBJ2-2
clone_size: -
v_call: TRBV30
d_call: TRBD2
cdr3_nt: TGTGCCTGGAGGGGGACTAGCTGGACCGGGGAGCTGTTTTTT
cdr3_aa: CAWRGTSWTGELFF